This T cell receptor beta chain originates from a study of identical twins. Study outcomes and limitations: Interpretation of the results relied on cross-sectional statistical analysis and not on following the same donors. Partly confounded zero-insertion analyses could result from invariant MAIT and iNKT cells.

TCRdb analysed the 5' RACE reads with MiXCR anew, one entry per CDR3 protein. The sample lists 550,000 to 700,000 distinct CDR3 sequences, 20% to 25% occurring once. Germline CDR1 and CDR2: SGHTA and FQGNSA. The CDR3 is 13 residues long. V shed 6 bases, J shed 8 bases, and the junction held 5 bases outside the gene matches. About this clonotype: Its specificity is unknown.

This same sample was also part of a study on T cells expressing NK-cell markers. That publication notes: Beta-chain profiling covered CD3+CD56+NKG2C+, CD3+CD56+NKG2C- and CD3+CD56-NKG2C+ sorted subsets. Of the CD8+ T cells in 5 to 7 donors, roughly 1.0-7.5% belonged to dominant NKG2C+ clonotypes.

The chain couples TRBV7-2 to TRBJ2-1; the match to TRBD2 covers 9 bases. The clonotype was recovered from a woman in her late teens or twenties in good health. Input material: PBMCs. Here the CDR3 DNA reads TGTGCCAGCAGTCTAACTAGCGGGCATGAGCAGTTCTTC. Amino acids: CASSLTSGHEQFF.